The 17 T cell receptor beta chains below all came from one sample that was sequenced in a study of HIV-infected children after antiretroviral therapy interruption. A 3' RACE protocol on RNA, with unique molecular identifiers, produced the TCR library. TCRdb used MiXCR to reprocess the 3' RACE reads, holding one entry per CDR3 protein. The table lists about 89,000 distinct CDR3 sequences, about 7.2% of them singletons, with around 1.1% in the top ten. Stated treatment: PENTA 11 planned treatment interruption arm or continuous ART arm. Here the sequenced sample was CD45RA+ CD4+ T cells from PBMCs, pooled from several time points, taken from a donor given antiretroviral therapy, either interrupted or continuous. Subset denoted: naive CD4+ CD45RA+ CD45RO- T cells. The receptors were sampled from a pool of human donors with HIV.

This clonotype was recorded at least ten times. The chain couples TRBV7-4 to TRBJ2-1, with a possible D match to TRBD2 (6 bases). V shed 5 bases and J shed 9 bases, with 17 bases lying between them. CDR3 length equals 14 residues. Germline CDR1 SGHVT, CDR2 SQSDAQ. CDR3 loop: CASSPGLNYAEQFF. The CDR3 nucleotides read TGTGCCAGCAGCCCGGGACTGAACTATGCTGAGCAGTTCTTC.

This clonotype was detected only a few times. As DNA, the CDR3 is TGTGCCAGCAGCGTGGGACCGAATGCGCAGTATTTT. It codes for CASSVGPNAQYF. The chain recombines TRBV11-3 with TRBJ2-3; either TRBD1 or TRBD2 may supply D (5 bases each). The CDR3 sequence is 12 residues long. CDR1 SGHNT and CDR2 YENEEA come from the germline V gene. Trimming left V 5 bases short and J 10 bases short, with 13 bases between.

This clonotype was seen at least ten times. DNA for the CDR3: TGCGCCAGCAGCTTGGCGGGGGGGGAGTTCTTC. Translation gives CASSLAGGEFF. The chain recombines TRBV5-1 with TRBJ2-1; 8 nucleotides line up with TRBD2. V shed 0 bases and J 14 bases; nucleotides not matched to a gene: 1. The CDR3 spans 11 residues. Germline V lookup: CDR1 SGHRS, CDR2 YFSETQ.

The gene calls are TRBV5-1 and TRBJ1-2; D remains ambiguous. Germline V gene lookup returns CDR1 SGHRS and CDR2 YFSETQ. This CDR3 is built from 17 residues. V was cut by 0 bases and J by 0 bases, with 15 bases left in between. CDR3 coding DNA: TGCGCCAGCAGCTTGGCCCTTGCGTCTGGAGCTAACTATGGCTACACCTTC. Amino acid sequence: CASSLALASGANYGYTF.

The V gene is TRBV18, the J gene TRBJ1-3, with a tentative D call TRBD1 (5 bases). CDR1 and CDR2 from the germline V gene are KGHSH and LQKENI. The V gene lost 3 bases and the J gene lost 0 bases, with 12 bases spanning the gap. This CDR3 has 16 amino acids. The DNA for the CDR3 is TGTGCCAGCTCACCTAACTATGGGACCTCTGGAAACACCATATATTTT. This gives the protein CASSPNYGTSGNTIYF.

This rearrangement joins TRBV6-1 to TRBJ2-3; D remains unclear. CDR1 is MNHNS, CDR2 SASEGT, per germline. The CDR3 length is 15 residues. V lost 7 bases and J 0 bases, leaving 14 bases between the germline ends. CDR3 sequence reads: CASIAKVFSTDTQYF. The CDR3 DNA is TGTGCCAGCATCGCGAAGGTATTTAGCACAGATACGCAGTATTTT.

This clonotype was detected ten times or more. The chain carries TRBV11-2 and TRBJ2-7, with 9 bases aligning to TRBD1. The CDR3 is made up of 14 amino acids. Germline values: CDR1 SGHAT, CDR2 FQNNGV. With 4 bases clipped from V and 3 bases from J, the junction kept 4 bases outside the gene matches. For the CDR3, the DNA is TGTGCCAGCAGCTCACAGGGGGCGGTCTACGAGCAGTACTTC. This translates into CASSSQGAVYEQYF.

The chain is built from TRBV2 and TRBJ1-5, with 9 bases aligning to TRBD1. Germline-derived CDR1 and CDR2 are SNHLY and FYNNEI. J lost 6 bases, V lost 6 bases, and 6 bases had no gene match. This CDR3 contains 14 residues. CDR3 coding DNA: TGTGCCAGCAGCCCGGGACAGGGAAGTCAGCCCCAGCATTTT. It is translated as CASSPGQGSQPQHF.

The rearrangement links TRBV20-1 to TRBJ2-3, with 10 bases aligning to TRBD1. CDR1 and CDR2 (germline): DFQATT, SNEGSKA (reference sequence). V gave up 5 bases and J gave up 5 bases; unmatched junction bases: 4. The CDR3 runs 13 residues. CDR3 nucleotides: TGCAGTGCTCTGACAGGGGGCGGAGATACGCAGTATTTT. It codes for CSALTGGGDTQYF.

This clonotype was counted many times. The V gene is TRBV25-1, the J gene TRBJ1-5; D may be TRBD1 (6 bases). The germline V and J ends were trimmed by 2 bases and 6 bases, with 8 bases remaining between them. The CDR3 is 13 amino acids. Per germline, CDR1 MGHDK and CDR2 SYGVNS. The CDR3 DNA follows: TGTGCCAGCAGTGAAACAGGGAGTCAGCCCCAGCATTTT. Its translation: CASSETGSQPQHF.

The CDR3 loop is CSARNRGRPAGELFF. DNA for the CDR3: TGCAGTGCTAGAAACAGGGGGCGCCCCGCCGGGGAGCTGTTTTTT. This chain links TRBV20-1 with TRBJ2-2, with 9 positions matching TRBD1. CDR3 length: 15 amino acids. V trimming: 2 bases; J trimming: 6 bases; junction bases outside the gene matches: 7. The germline gives CDR1 DFQATT, CDR2 SNEGSKA (reference sequence).

This clonotype has at least ten counts. The chain employs TRBV18 and TRBJ1-1; D uncertain. Germline V gene lookup returns CDR1 KGHSH and CDR2 LQKENI. V dropped 2 bases and J dropped 1 base, with 11 bases sitting between them. The CDR3 is 15 amino acids. The CDR3, as DNA: TGTGCCAGCTCACCATCGAAGGGAGGGAACACTGAAGCTTTCTTT. Its translation is CASSPSKGGNTEAFF.

This clonotype was seen ten or more times. The junction does not match germline at one end; this may be a read error. The genes are TRBV23-1 and TRBJ1-3; 7 positions agree with TRBD1. TRBV23-1 is placed among ORFs of uncertain function. This CDR3 has 16 amino acids. DNA of the CDR3: TGTGCCAGCAGTCTGAGGGGACAGAATTCTGGAAATACGCTCTATTTT. Its translation: CASSLRGQNSGNTLYF.

The J gene is TRBJ2-3, the V gene TRBV29-1; either TRBD1 or TRBD2 may supply D (5 bases each). The V gene lost 1 base and the J gene lost 5 bases, with 7 bases spanning the gap. The CDR3 is 12 residues long. CDR1 and CDR2 from the germline V gene are SQVTM and ANQGSEA. The CDR3 region is CSVEGDGDTQYF. CDR3 nucleotides: TGCAGCGTTGAAGGGGACGGAGATACGCAGTATTTT.

This clonotype has a handful of counts. The V call is TRBV19, the J call TRBJ1-2; D gene unclear. The V end was cut by 0 bases, the J end by 2 bases, with 7 bases between. CDR3 size: 14 residues. CDR1 and CDR2 (germline): LNHDA, SQIVND (reference sequence). The chain's CDR3 is CASSIDSRNYGYTF. In DNA, the CDR3 is TGTGCCAGTAGTATAGATAGCCGGAACTATGGCTACACCTTC.

This clonotype was seen many times. V is TRBV19 and J is TRBJ1-5; 7 nucleotides match TRBD1. Germline CDR1 and CDR2: LNHDA and SQIVND (reference sequence). The V and J ends lost 5 bases and 7 bases, in that order; junction bases with no gene match: 11. CDR3 length: 15 residues. In DNA, the CDR3 is TGTGCCAGTAGTTCTTGGGACAGTGGTGTGCAGCCCCAGCATTTT. Residues: CASSSWDSGVQPQHF.

This clonotype was seen at least ten times. This sequence joins TRBV14 and TRBJ1-2; 7 bases agree with TRBD1. Germline-derived CDR1 and CDR2 are SGHDN and FVKESK. With 5 bases clipped from V and 6 bases from J, the junction kept 6 bases outside the gene matches. The CDR3 loop spans 13 amino acids. CDR3 region: CASSARTGDGYTF. For the CDR3, the DNA is TGTGCCAGCAGCGCCCGGACAGGAGATGGCTACACCTTC.